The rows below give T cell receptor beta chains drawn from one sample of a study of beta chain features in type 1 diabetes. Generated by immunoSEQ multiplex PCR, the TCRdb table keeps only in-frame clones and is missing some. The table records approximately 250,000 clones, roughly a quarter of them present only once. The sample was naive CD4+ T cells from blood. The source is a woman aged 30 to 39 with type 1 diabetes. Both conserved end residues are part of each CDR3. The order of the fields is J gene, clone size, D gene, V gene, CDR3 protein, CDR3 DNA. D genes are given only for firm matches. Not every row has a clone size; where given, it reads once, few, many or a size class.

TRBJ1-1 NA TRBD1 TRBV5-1 CASSLGDSLNTEAFF TGCGCCAGCAGCTTGGGGGACAGCCTGAACACTGAAGCTTTCTTT
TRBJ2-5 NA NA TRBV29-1 CSIAGGTETQYF TGCAGCATTGCAGGCGGGACCGAGACCCAGTACTTC
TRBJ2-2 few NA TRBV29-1 CSVGGSYTGELFF TGCAGCGTTGGGGGCAGTTACACCGGGGAGCTGTTTTTT
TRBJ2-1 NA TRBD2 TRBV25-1 CASKSVAGGDHNEQFF TGTGCCAGCAAATCCGTAGCGGGAGGGGACCACAATGAGCAGTTCTTC
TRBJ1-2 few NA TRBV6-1 CASSERGGAGSYTF TGTGCCAGCAGTGAAAGGGGAGGGGCGGGAAGCTACACCTTC
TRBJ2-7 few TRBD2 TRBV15 CATSRGLAGGTYEQYF TGTGCCACCAGCAGGGGACTAGCGGGAGGGACCTACGAGCAGTACTTC
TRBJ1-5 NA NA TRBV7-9 CASSLGSGGNQPQHF TGTGCCAGCAGCTTAGGGTCCGGAGGCAATCAGCCCCAGCATTTT
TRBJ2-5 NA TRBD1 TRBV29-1 CSVEVAFYASGKFGQGPGETQYF TGCAGCGTTGAAGTGGCGTTCTATGCGAGTGGGAAGTTCGGACAGGGGCCGGGGGAGACCCAGTACTTC
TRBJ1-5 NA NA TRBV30 CAWRSRGGGNQPQHF TGTGCCTGGAGGAGTCGGGGTGGTGGCAATCAGCCCCAGCATTTT
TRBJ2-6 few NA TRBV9 CASSANPGHSGANVLTF TGTGCCAGCAGCGCTAATCCAGGGCACTCTGGGGCCAACGTCCTGACTTTC
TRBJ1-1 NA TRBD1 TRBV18 CASSLASGTGYGTEAFF TGTGCCAGCTCACTTGCGTCCGGGACAGGGTATGGCACTGAAGCTTTCTTT
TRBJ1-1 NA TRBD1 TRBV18 CASSLRDSVLKVEAFF TGTGCCAGCTCACTCCGGGACAGCGTACTGAAGGTTGAAGCTTTCTTT
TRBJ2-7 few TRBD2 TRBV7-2 CASSPRTSGTYEQYF TGTGCCAGCAGCCCCCGGACTAGCGGAACGTACGAGCAGTACTTC
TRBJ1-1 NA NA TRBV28 CASGGHGNTEAFF TGTGCCAGCGGGGGACACGGGAACACTGAAGCTTTCTTT
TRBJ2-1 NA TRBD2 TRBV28 CASSFAREWYNEQFF TGTGCCAGCAGTTTTGCGCGGGAGTGGTACAATGAGCAGTTCTTC
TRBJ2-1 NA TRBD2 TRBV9 CASSVELAGDINEQFF TGTGCCAGCAGCGTAGAGCTAGCGGGAGATATCAATGAGCAGTTCTTC
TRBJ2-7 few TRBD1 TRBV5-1 CASSSNRGPNTFYEQYF TGCGCCAGCAGCTCTAACAGGGGGCCCAACACTTTCTACGAGCAGTACTTC
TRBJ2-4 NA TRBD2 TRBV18 CASSPPASGTAKNIQYF TGTGCCAGCTCACCACCGGCTAGCGGAACAGCCAAAAACATTCAGTACTTC
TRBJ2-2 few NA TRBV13 CASSLRGWGTGELFF TGTGCCAGCAGCTTACGAGGGTGGGGCACCGGGGAGCTGTTTTTT
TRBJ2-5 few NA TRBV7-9 CASSLTGAGLETQYF TGTGCCAGCAGCTTAACGGGAGCCGGGCTTGAGACCCAGTACTTC
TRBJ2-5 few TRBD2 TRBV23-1 CASSQTSGSPQETQYF TGCGCCAGCAGTCAGACTAGCGGGAGTCCCCAGGAGACCCAGTACTTC
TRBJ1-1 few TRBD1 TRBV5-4 CASSLPGQVNTEAFF TGTGCCAGCAGCCTCCCGGGACAGGTTAACACTGAAGCTTTCTTT
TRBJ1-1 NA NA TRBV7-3 CASSLNQGTNTEAFF TGTGCCAGCAGCTTAAATCAGGGAACAAACACTGAAGCTTTCTTT
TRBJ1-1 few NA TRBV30 CAWSVQMNTEAFF TGTGCCTGGAGTGTGCAGATGAACACTGAAGCTTTCTTT
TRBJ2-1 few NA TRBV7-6 CASSLQGRNEQFF TGTGCCAGCAGCTTGCAGGGTCGGAATGAGCAGTTCTTC
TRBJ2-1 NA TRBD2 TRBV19 CASRPLASGRSHEQFF TGTGCCAGTAGACCCCTGGCTAGCGGGAGATCGCATGAGCAGTTCTTC
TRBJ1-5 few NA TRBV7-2 CASSLVAGNSNQPQHF TGTGCCAGCAGCTTAGTCGCAGGAAATAGCAATCAGCCCCAGCATTTT
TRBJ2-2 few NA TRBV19 CASSWAGPNTGELFF TGTGCCAGTAGTTGGGCGGGTCCGAACACCGGGGAGCTGTTTTTT
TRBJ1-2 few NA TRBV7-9 CASSLASVGYTF TGTGCCAGCAGCTTAGCGTCAGTTGGCTACACCTTC
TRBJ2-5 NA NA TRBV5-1 CASSLDGYAGRYQETQYF TGCGCCAGCAGCTTGGATGGGTACGCGGGGCGGTACCAAGAGACCCAGTACTTC
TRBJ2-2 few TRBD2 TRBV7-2 CASSLNAAGAGTGELFF TGTGCCAGCAGCTTAAATGCGGCGGGAGCTGGCACCGGGGAGCTGTTTTTT